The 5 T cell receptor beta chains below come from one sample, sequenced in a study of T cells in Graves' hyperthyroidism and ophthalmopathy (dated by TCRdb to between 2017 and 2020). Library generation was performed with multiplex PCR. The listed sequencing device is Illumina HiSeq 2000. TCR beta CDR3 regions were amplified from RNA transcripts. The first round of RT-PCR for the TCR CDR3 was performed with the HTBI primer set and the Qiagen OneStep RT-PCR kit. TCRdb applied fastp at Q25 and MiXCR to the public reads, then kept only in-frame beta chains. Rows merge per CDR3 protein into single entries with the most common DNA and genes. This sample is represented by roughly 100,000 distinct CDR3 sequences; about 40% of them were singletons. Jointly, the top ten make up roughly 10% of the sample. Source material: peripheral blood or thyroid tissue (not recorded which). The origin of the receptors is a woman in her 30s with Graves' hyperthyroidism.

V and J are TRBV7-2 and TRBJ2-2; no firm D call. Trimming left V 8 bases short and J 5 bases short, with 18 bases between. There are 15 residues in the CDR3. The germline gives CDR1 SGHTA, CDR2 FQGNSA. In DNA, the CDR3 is TGTGCCAGCCGACCTGCTACGTTGGGTACCGGGGAGCTGTTTTTT. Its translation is CASRPATLGTGELFF.

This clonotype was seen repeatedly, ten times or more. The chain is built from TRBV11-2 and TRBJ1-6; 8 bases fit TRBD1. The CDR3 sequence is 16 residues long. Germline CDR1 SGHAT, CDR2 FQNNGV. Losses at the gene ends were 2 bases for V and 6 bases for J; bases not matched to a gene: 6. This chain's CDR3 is CASSLWTGIPNSPLHF. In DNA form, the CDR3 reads TGTGCCAGCAGCTTATGGACAGGGATTCCTAATTCACCCCTCCACTTT.

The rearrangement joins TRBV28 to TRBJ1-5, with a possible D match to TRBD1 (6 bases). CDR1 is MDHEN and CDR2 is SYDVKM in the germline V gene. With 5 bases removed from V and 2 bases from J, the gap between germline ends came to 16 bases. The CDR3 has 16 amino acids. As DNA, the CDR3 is TGTGCCAGCAGTCTTAGGGGGGGGTCGGGCAATCAGCCCCAGCATTTT. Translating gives CASSLRGGSGNQPQHF.

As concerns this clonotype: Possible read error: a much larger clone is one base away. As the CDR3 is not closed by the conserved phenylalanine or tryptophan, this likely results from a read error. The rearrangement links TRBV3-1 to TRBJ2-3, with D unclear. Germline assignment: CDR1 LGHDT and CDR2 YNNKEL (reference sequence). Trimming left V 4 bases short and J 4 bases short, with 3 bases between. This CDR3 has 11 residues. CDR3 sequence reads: CASSLSDTQYC. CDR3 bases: TGTGCCAGCAGCCTTTCAGATACGCAGTATTGT.

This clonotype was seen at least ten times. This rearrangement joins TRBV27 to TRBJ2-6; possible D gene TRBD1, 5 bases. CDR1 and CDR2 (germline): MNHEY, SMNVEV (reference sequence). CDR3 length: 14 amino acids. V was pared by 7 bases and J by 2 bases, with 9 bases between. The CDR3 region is CASKGVAGANVLTF. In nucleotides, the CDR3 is TGTGCCAGCAAAGGGGTCGCTGGGGCCAACGTCCTGACTTTC.